The clone carrying this T cell receptor (beta chain) showed up just a few times. Libraries from naive CD8 cells were generated from approximately 20,000 to 1,000,000 sorted cells (with 10%, 30% or 50% RNA). The CD8+CD4-CCR7+CD45RA+ phenotype defined the sorted naive CD8 T cells. These data are taken from a study of molecular identifiers for immune sequencing clone quantification. At the level of the study: With replicates, the RNA of about 19,000 or 110,000 naive CD8 cells was split five ways and four were sequenced.

Generation of bulk TCR libraries relied on previously described methods and listed TCR primers. TCRdb re-called the PCR reads with MiXCR, one entry per CDR3 protein. The sample has approximately 320,000 distinct CDR3 sequences; 24% are singletons. V gave up 2 bases and J gave up 9 bases, with 13 bases separating them. The CDR3 runs to 12 residues. Germline V lookup: CDR1 GTSNPN, CDR2 SVGIG (reference sequence). The sample consisted of naive CD8+ T cells from blood, with Jurkat cell RNA spiked in. Subset given: FACS-sorted CD8+CD4-CCR7+CD45RA+ naive T cells. The TCR comes from a human donor in good health. Some libraries in this study had Jurkat cell RNA spiked in. The chain links TRBV30 to TRBJ2-5, with unresolved D. The CDR3 DNA sequence: TGTGCCTGGAGTAGCCAGGCTATGCCCCAGTACTTC. Translating it yields CAWSSQAMPQYF.